This paragraph covers one TCR beta chain sequence. The sample originates from a study of T-cell reconstitution after alpha-beta-depleted transplantation in children. TCRbeta library preparation incorporated unique molecular identifiers. TCRdb reprocessed the PCR reads via MiXCR and lists one record per CDR3 protein. The sample consists of hundreds of thousands of distinct CDR3 sequences, 9.9% of them appearing once. The germline gives CDR1 KGHSH, CDR2 LQKENI. The CDR3 length is 15 residues. With 6 bases clipped from V and 3 bases from J, the junction kept 7 bases outside the gene matches. V usage is TRBV18 and J usage is TRBJ2-3; 9 bases match TRBD1. The receptor was isolated from a human donor who donated a stem cell graft to a child with SCID. Sequenced here: PBMCs from the stem cell graft donor, sampled from the stem cell graft. The CDR3 DNA sequence: TGTGCCAGCTCTCCAACAGGGGGCGCAACAGATACGCAGTATTTT. Residues: CASSPTGGATDTQYF.